Listed here are 24 T cell receptor beta chains from one sample, sequenced in a study of blood T cell repertoires in COVID-19. The repertoire was sequenced with immunoSEQ multiplex PCR; TCRdb's copy has only in-frame clones and lacks some. The sample has tens of thousands of clones, 70% to 90% seen once. Sequenced input: peripheral blood. The receptors were sampled from an older man with acute or convalescent COVID-19.

This clone was counted a few times. V usage is TRBV6-5 and J usage is TRBJ1-5, with TRBD1 matching over 8 bases. Per the germline V gene, CDR1 is MNHEY and CDR2 is SVGAGI. The CDR3 length is 14 residues. V gave up 7 bases and J gave up 7 bases; unmatched junction bases: 9. As DNA, the CDR3 is TGTGCCAGCATTTTCGGACAGGGTCAACAGCCCCAGCATTTT. Its translation is CASIFGQGQQPQHF.

V is TRBV2 and J is TRBJ1-6; D not certain. The CDR3 runs to 15 residues. V lost 3 bases and J 6 bases, leaving 12 bases between the germline ends. Germline V CDR1 and CDR2: SNHLY, FYNNEI. The CDR3 is CASSDSGNLNSPLHF. For the CDR3, the DNA is TGTGCCAGCAGTGATTCGGGGAACCTTAATTCACCCCTCCACTTT.

V gene TRBV3-1 (or the pseudogene TRBV3-2) combines with J gene TRBJ1-2; D is unclear. Germline V gene lookup returns CDR1 LGHDT and CDR2 YNNKEL (reference sequence). V was shortened by 1 base and J by 3 bases, with 12 bases between the two germline ends. The CDR3 contains 15 residues. The CDR3 nucleotides read TGTGCCAGCAGCCAAGGTGCTGGCGGTGACTATGGCTACACCTTC. It yields the protein CASSQGAGGDYGYTF.

The chain uses TRBV11-2 and TRBJ2-5, with 10 bases matching TRBD1. J gave up 4 bases and V 5 bases, and 7 bases lay outside the gene matches. The CDR3 extends over 15 amino acids. Per germline, CDR1 SGHAT and CDR2 FQNNGV. The CDR3 is CASSPGGTGAETQYF. The CDR3 DNA reads as TGTGCCAGCAGCCCAGGGGGGACAGGGGCAGAGACCCAGTACTTC. Complete variable domain (other parts from reference TRBV11-2 and TRBJ2-5): EAGVAQSPRYKIIEKRQSVAFWCNPISGHATLYWYQQILGQGPKLLIQFQNNGVVDDSQLPKDRFSAERLKGVDSTLKIQPAKLEDSAVYLCASSPGGTGAETQYFGPGTRLLVL.

The chain couples TRBV11-2 to TRBJ2-3; TRBD1 agrees at 9 bases. The trim removed 5 bases at V and 4 bases at J, leaving 4 bases unmatched. Germline loops: CDR1 SGHAT, CDR2 FQNNGV. The CDR3 length is 14 residues. CDR3 loop: CASSRTGGSDTQYF. The CDR3 nucleotides read TGTGCCAGCAGCAGAACAGGGGGCTCAGATACGCAGTATTTT.

The gene calls are TRBV10-1 and TRBJ2-1, with 9 bases identical to TRBD2. This CDR3 is 15 amino acids long. Trimming at V came to 3 bases and at J to 9 bases, leaving 9 bases not matched to a gene. Looked up from germline, CDR1 is WNHNN and CDR2 is SYGVQD (reference sequence). CDR3 amino acids: CASSDERGVFGEQFF. CDR3 DNA: TGCGCCAGCAGTGACGAGCGGGGGGTGTTCGGTGAGCAGTTCTTC.

The chain employs TRBV18 and TRBJ1-3; D may be TRBD1 (6 bases). This CDR3 spans 16 amino acids. Trimming removed 0 bases at V and 0 bases at J, with 9 bases between. Per the germline V gene, CDR1 is KGHSH and CDR2 is LQKENI. CDR3 loop: CASSPPGTYSGNTIYF. In DNA, the CDR3 is TGTGCCAGCTCACCACCCGGGACATACTCTGGAAACACCATATATTTT. Full variable domain (remainder filled in from reference TRBV18 and TRBJ1-3): NAGVMQNPRHLVRRRGQEARLRCSPMKGHSHVYWYRQLPEEGLKFMVYLQKENIIDESGMPKERFSAEFPKEGPSILRIQQVVRGDSAAYFCASSPPGTYSGNTIYFGEGSWLTVV.

This chain connects TRBV3-1 (or the pseudogene TRBV3-2) to TRBJ2-3; D is undetermined. The CDR3 has 14 amino acids. The V gene lost 5 bases and the J gene lost 0 bases, with 9 bases spanning the gap. CDR1 is LGHDT, CDR2 YNNKEL, per germline (reference sequence). The CDR3 loop is CASSVFSSTDTQYF. Here the CDR3 DNA reads TGTGCCAGCAGCGTATTCTCTAGCACAGATACGCAGTATTTT.

J is TRBJ1-2 and V is TRBV28; possible D gene TRBD1, 6 bases. The CDR3 runs to 14 residues. Germline V gene sequence: CDR1 MDHEN, CDR2 SYDVKM. Trimming cost V 1 base and J 5 bases, with 11 bases left between them. CDR3 in amino acids: CASSLLVRGYGYTF. CDR3 coding DNA: TGTGCCAGCAGTTTATTGGTCAGGGGTTATGGCTACACCTTC.

The chain has TRBV18 and TRBJ2-2, with a weak D call TRBD1 (6 bases). Germline V gene sequence: CDR1 KGHSH, CDR2 LQKENI. This CDR3 contains 15 residues. V was shortened by 2 bases and J by 5 bases, with 12 bases between the two germline ends. CDR3 in DNA: TGTGCCAGCTCACCAACAGGGTATCGGACCGGGGAGCTGTTTTTT. Translating it yields CASSPTGYRTGELFF.

The rearrangement joins TRBV4-2 to TRBJ2-5; the D is unclear. V lost 0 bases and J 3 bases, leaving 8 bases between the germline ends. CDR1 LGHNA and CDR2 YNFKEQ come from the germline V gene. The CDR3 loop spans 14 amino acids. The CDR3 bases are TGTGCCAGCAGCCAAGAGGTAGCAGAAGAGACCCAGTACTTC. Protein: CASSQEVAEETQYF.

The chain uses TRBV24-1 and TRBJ1-2; D possibly corresponds to TRBD1 (6 bases). CDR3 length: 13 amino acids. Germline lookup yields CDR1 KGHDR and CDR2 SFDVKD. Trimming removed 6 bases at V and 7 bases at J, with 14 bases between. The CDR3 sequence is CATSPRRGGGYTF. DNA for the CDR3: TGTGCCACCAGTCCCCGCAGGGGTGGTGGCTACACCTTC.

The gene calls are TRBV29-1 and TRBJ1-2; TRBD1 might be the D (5 bases). This CDR3 has 11 residues. With 3 bases removed from V and 6 bases from J, the gap between germline ends came to 8 bases. Per germline, CDR1 SQVTM and CDR2 ANQGSEA. The chain's CDR3 is CSVDRGDGYTF. The CDR3 DNA reads as TGCAGCGTTGATCGGGGGGATGGCTACACCTTC.

The chain links TRBV19 to TRBJ1-4, with a possible D match to TRBD1 (6 bases). V was cut by 7 bases and J by 3 bases, with 12 bases left in between. Per germline, CDR1 LNHDA and CDR2 SQIVND (reference sequence). CDR3 length: 14 amino acids. Written as DNA, the CDR3 is TGTGCCAGTACCCGGGGGGCCTCTAATGAAAAACTGTTTTTT. This gives the protein CASTRGASNEKLFF.

This clone was observed a few times. The V gene is TRBV7-8, the J gene TRBJ2-7, with 9 bases identical to TRBD1. This CDR3 region has 15 residues. Germline assignment: CDR1 SGHVS and CDR2 FQNEAQ. Trimming at V came to 4 bases and at J to 2 bases, leaving 6 bases not matched to a gene. The CDR3: CASSSFRDRAYEQYF. The CDR3 DNA sequence: TGTGCCAGCAGCTCGTTCCGGGACAGGGCCTACGAGCAGTACTTC.

The chain uses TRBV6-5 and TRBJ2-7, with 10 nucleotides matching TRBD2. Germline CDR1 and CDR2: MNHEY and SVGAGI. The J segment lost 6 bases and the V segment lost 6 bases, leaving 8 bases of the junction unmatched. This CDR3 has 14 residues. This CDR3 reads CASSLSGGSVEQYF. The CDR3 region has the DNA TGTGCCAGCAGCCTTAGCGGGGGGTCCGTCGAGCAGTACTTC.

The chain uses TRBV29-1 and TRBJ2-1; 11 bases fit TRBD1. The V gene's germline CDR1 is SQVTM and CDR2 ANQGSEA. With V trimmed by 7 bases and J by 7 bases, 9 bases remained unmatched. The CDR3 is 14 residues long. This CDR3 is CSGLGTGGRNEQFF. The CDR3 DNA follows: TGCAGCGGCCTCGGGACAGGGGGTAGAAATGAGCAGTTCTTC.

The rearrangement uses TRBV4-1 and TRBJ1-5, with D uncertain. This CDR3 has 14 residues. CDR1 and CDR2 (germline): MGHRA, YSYEKL. Trimming pared 1 base from V and 5 bases from J, leaving 9 bases between. The CDR3 loop is CASSQGRADQPQHF. The CDR3 bases are TGCGCCAGCAGCCAAGGGAGGGCCGATCAGCCCCAGCATTTT.

This clone was observed a single time. The chain recombines TRBV5-1 with TRBJ1-2; 8 bases match TRBD1. CDR1 and CDR2 from the germline V gene are SGHRS and YFSETQ. Trimming took 4 bases from V and 7 from J; bases not matched to a gene: 6. The CDR3 consists of 13 residues. Here the CDR3 DNA reads TGCGCCAGCAGCCTACAGGGGGGAGCTGGCTACACCTTC. This sequence encodes CASSLQGGAGYTF.

This chain links TRBV3-1 (or the pseudogene TRBV3-2) with TRBJ2-4; TRBD2 might be the D (5 bases). The germline V gene has CDR1 LGHDT and CDR2 YNNKEL (reference sequence). V lost 1 base to trimming and J lost 1 base, with 17 bases between them. The CDR3 runs to 18 residues. The CDR3 coding sequence is TGTGCCAGCAGCCAAGTGAGGGATGGTTTAGTGGCCAAAAACATTCAGTACTTC. It encodes CASSQVRDGLVAKNIQYF.

The J gene is TRBJ1-6, the V gene TRBV6-5, with D hard to call. Trimming took off 8 bases at V and 6 bases at J, with 11 bases between the two ends. Per germline, CDR1 MNHEY and CDR2 SVGAGI. The CDR3 extends over 13 amino acids. This CDR3 is CASRPEGNSPLHF. Here the CDR3 DNA reads TGTGCCAGCCGCCCAGAGGGTAATTCACCCCTCCACTTT.

V usage is TRBV10-3 and J usage is TRBJ2-1; a weak D match, TRBD1 (6 bases). Germline CDR1 ENHRY, CDR2 SYGVKD. Trimming stripped 11 bases from V and 1 base from J, with 18 bases between. The CDR3 extends over 15 amino acids. The CDR3 reads CAATSGTKSYNEQFF. In DNA, the CDR3 is TGTGCCGCGACCTCCGGGACAAAATCCTACAATGAGCAGTTCTTC.

The chain has TRBV27 and TRBJ1-1; TRBD1 might be the D (5 bases). The V and J ends lost 6 bases and 0 bases respectively, with 11 bases between them. The germline V gene has CDR1 MNHEY and CDR2 SMNVEV (reference sequence). The CDR3 contains 14 residues. CDR3 bases: TGTGCCAGCAGAGGTACAGGTATGAACACTGAAGCTTTCTTT. Protein sequence: CASRGTGMNTEAFF.

The chain combines TRBV29-1 with TRBJ1-1; no clear D gene. The CDR3 sequence is 12 residues long. Germline CDR1 reads SQVTM; CDR2 reads ANQGSEA. V was pared by 2 bases and J by 1 base, with 5 bases between. The CDR3 reads CSVESQNTEAFF. For the CDR3, the DNA is TGCAGCGTTGAAAGCCAGAACACTGAAGCTTTCTTT.